The present T cell receptor beta chain was sequenced within a study of long-term antiretroviral therapy in people with HIV. Whole-study results and caveats: The range of CDR3 lengths in HIV repertoires proved narrower than that found in controls.

The CDR3 sequence is 13 residues long. CDR1 and CDR2 (germline): MNHNY, SVGAGI (reference sequence). V was pared by 6 bases and J by 11 bases, with 13 bases of the junction left unmatched. About this clone: Its antigen is unknown.

Version v3.0 of the immunoSEQ assay ran at survey level. Per-sample targets for sequencing were about 35,000-55,000 T-cell genomes. Clones were read by immunoSEQ multiplex PCR, and TCRdb kept only the in-frame ones, dropping some. Counted here are 15,000 to 20,000 clones, around 90% occurring once; the ten biggest clones make up roughly 12%. Everyone in the study who had HIV was treated in the United States. The chain uses TRBV6-6 and TRBJ2-7; 7 nucleotides match TRBD1. This clonotype was obtained from a man aged 45-60 years with HIV. The sequencing used unsorted PBMCs, collected 6.9 years after starting antiretroviral therapy. The DNA of the CDR3 is TGTGCCAGCAGCGGACAGGCTTTACGTCCAGAGTACTTC. It specifies CASSGQALRPEYF.